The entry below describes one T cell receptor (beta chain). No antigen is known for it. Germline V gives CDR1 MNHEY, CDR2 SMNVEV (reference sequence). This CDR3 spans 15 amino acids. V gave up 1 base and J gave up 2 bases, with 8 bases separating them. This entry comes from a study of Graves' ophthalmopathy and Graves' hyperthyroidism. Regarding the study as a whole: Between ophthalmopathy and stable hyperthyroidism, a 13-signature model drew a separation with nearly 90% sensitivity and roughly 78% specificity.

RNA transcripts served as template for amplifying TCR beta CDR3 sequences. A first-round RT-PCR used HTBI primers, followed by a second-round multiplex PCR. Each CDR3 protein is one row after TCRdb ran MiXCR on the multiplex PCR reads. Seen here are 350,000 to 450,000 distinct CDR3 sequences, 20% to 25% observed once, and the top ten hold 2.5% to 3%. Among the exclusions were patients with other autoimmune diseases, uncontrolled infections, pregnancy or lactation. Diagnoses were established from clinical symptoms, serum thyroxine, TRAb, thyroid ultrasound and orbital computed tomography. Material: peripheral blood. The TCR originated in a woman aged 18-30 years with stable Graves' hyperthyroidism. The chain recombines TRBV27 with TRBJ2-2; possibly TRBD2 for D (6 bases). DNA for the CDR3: TGTGCCAGCAGTTTATGGGGGGTAAACACCGGGGAGCTGTTTTTT. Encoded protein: CASSLWGVNTGELFF.